Each of the 7 T cell receptor beta chains below was sequenced from the same sample in a study of T cells of healthy individuals. TCRdb recomputed calls from the 5' RACE reads with MiXCR, one row per CDR3 protein. The sample lists some 100,000 distinct CDR3 sequences, about 16% seen once, with approximately 5.7% in the top ten. All receptors come from a human donor in good health.

CDR3: CASHPYGTDTQYF. The CDR3 coding sequence is TGTGCCAGCCACCCGTATGGCACAGATACGCAGTATTTT. The V call is TRBV3-1, the J call TRBJ2-3; D is unclear. V lost 8 bases and J 1 base, leaving 10 bases between the germline ends. The CDR3 extends over 13 amino acids. Germline lookup yields CDR1 LGHDT and CDR2 YNNKEL (reference sequence).

This clonotype occurred a few times. Here the CDR3 reads CSADALTVFPNYGYTF. CDR3 sequence (DNA): TGCAGCGCCGACGCCCTGACAGTTTTTCCTAACTATGGCTACACCTTC. This chain uses TRBV29-1 with TRBJ1-2; tentatively, D is TRBD1 (5 bases). The CDR3 loop spans 16 amino acids. CDR1 SQVTM and CDR2 ANQGSEA come from the germline V gene. Between the trimmed V and J ends, which lost 7 bases and 0 bases, there was a span of 21 bases.

This clonotype was recorded at least ten times. J is TRBJ2-6 and V is TRBV4-2, with D possibly being TRBD2 (6 bases). Between the trimmed V and J ends, which lost 1 base and 1 base, there was a span of 8 bases. The CDR3 is 16 amino acids. CDR1 is LGHNA and CDR2 is YNFKEQ in the germline V gene. The DNA for the CDR3 is TGTGCCAGCAGCCAAGTTGGGACTTCTGGGGCCAACGTCCTGACTTTC. Amino acid sequence: CASSQVGTSGANVLTF.

The chain joins TRBV7-2 to TRBJ2-3; D unclear. The CDR3 sequence is 15 residues long. V lost 6 bases and J 1 base, leaving 14 bases between the germline ends. Germline V CDR1 and CDR2: SGHTA, FQGNSA. The CDR3 DNA reads as TGTGCCAGCAGTTCGGACGGAAAGGGCACAGATACGCAGTATTTT. Translation gives CASSSDGKGTDTQYF.

Comment on this clonotype: With a much larger clone just one base away, this may be a read error. The chain links TRBV6-6 to TRBJ2-7; weak D call: TRBD2 (5 bases). This CDR3 contains 11 residues. Germline V gene data show CDR1 as MNHNY and CDR2 as SVGAGI (reference sequence). The CDR3 reads CASRYSGEQYF. CDR3 nucleotide sequence: TGTGCCAGCAGATACTCGGGAGAGCAGTACTTC.

This clonotype was counted ten times or more. The chain has TRBV24-1 and TRBJ2-7, with D perhaps being TRBD1 or TRBD2 (5 bases each). The ends were cut back, 7 bases at V and 6 bases at J, with 12 bases in the middle. The germline V gene has CDR1 KGHDR and CDR2 SFDVKD. This CDR3 is built from 12 residues. CDR3 DNA sequence: TGTGCCACCAGCCGGGGCCCCTCCGAGCAGTACTTC. Amino acids: CATSRGPSEQYF.

This sequence joins TRBV12-3 or TRBV12-4 and TRBJ2-5, with 12 bases identical to TRBD2. The CDR3 consists of 16 residues. J was trimmed by 5 bases and V by 4 bases; bases with no gene match: 8. CDR3 sequence: CASSSWTSGTGETQYF. As DNA, the CDR3 is TGTGCCAGCAGTTCCTGGACTAGCGGGACGGGGGAGACCCAGTACTTC.